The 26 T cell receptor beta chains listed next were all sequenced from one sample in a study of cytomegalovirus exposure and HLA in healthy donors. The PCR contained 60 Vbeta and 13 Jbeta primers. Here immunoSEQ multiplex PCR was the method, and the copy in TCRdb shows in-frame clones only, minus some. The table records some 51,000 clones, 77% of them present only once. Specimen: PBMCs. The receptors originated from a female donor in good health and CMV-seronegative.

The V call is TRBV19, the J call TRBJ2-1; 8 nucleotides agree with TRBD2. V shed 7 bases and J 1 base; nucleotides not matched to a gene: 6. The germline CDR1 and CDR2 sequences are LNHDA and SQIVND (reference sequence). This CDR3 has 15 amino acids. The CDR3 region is CASIPREGSYNEQFF. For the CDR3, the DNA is TGTGCCAGTATCCCCCGGGAGGGGTCCTACAATGAGCAGTTCTTC.

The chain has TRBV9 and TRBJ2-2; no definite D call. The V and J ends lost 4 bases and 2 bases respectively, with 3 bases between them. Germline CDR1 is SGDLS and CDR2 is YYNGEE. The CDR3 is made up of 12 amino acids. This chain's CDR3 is CASSLNTGELFF. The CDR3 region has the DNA TGTGCCAGCAGCCTTAACACCGGGGAGCTGTTTTTT.

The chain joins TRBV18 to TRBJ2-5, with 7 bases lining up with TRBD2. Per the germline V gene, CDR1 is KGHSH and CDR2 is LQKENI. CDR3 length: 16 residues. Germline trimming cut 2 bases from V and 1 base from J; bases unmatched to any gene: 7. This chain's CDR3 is CASSPGGGTTQETQYF. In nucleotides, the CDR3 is TGTGCCAGCTCACCAGGCGGGGGTACCACCCAAGAGACCCAGTACTTC.

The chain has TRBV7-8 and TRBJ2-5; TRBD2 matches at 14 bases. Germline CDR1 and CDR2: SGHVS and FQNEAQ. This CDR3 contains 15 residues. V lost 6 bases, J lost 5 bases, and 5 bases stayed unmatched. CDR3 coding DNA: TGTGCCAGCAGTCGGGGACTAGCGGGAGTGGAGACCCAGTACTTC. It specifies CASSRGLAGVETQYF.

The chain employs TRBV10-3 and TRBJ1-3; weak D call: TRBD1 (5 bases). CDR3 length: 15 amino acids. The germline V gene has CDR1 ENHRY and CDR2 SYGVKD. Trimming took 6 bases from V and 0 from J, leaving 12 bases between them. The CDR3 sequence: CAIRTTGNSGNTIYF. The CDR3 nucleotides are TGTGCCATCAGGACCACAGGCAACTCTGGAAACACCATATATTTT.

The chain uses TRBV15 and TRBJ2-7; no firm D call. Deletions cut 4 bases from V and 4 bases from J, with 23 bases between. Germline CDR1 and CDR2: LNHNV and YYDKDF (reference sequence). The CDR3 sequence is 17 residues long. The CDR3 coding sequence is TGTGCCACCAGCACTGACCCGTCTGACTGGAGCTTTTACGAGCAGTACTTC. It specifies CATSTDPSDWSFYEQYF.

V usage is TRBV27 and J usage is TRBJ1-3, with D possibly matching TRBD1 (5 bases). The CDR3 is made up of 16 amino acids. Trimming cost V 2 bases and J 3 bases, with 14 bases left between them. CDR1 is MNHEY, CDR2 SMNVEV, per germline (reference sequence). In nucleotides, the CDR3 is TGTGCCAGCAGTTTAAATAGCAGGGTCAGTGGAAACACCATATATTTT. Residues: CASSLNSRVSGNTIYF.

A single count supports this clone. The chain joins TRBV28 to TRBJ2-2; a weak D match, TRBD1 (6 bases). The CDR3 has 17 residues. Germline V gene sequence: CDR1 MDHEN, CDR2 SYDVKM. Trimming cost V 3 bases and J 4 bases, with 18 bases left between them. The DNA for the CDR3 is TGTGCCAGCAGTTTCCCAACAGGGATTCAGGGCACCGGGGAGCTGTTTTTT. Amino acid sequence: CASSFPTGIQGTGELFF.

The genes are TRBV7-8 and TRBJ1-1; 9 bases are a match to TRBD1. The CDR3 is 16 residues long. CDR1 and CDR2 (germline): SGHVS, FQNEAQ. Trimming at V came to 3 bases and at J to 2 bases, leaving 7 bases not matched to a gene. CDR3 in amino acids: CASSLRDRGSNTEAFF. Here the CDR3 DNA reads TGTGCCAGCAGCTTGCGTGACAGGGGGAGCAACACTGAAGCTTTCTTT.

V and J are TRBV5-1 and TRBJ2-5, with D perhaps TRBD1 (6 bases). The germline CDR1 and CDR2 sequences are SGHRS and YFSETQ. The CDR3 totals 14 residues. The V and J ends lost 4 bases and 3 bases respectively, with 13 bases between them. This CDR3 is CASSPQDREETQYF. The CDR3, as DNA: TGCGCCAGCAGCCCCCAGGACAGAGAAGAGACCCAGTACTTC.

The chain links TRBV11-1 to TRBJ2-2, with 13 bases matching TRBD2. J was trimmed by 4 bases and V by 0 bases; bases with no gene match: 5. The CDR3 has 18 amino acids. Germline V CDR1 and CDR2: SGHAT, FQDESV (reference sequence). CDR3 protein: CASSLAKTSGRFTGELFF. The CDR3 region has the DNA TGTGCCAGCAGCTTAGCGAAGACTAGCGGGAGGTTCACCGGGGAGCTGTTTTTT.

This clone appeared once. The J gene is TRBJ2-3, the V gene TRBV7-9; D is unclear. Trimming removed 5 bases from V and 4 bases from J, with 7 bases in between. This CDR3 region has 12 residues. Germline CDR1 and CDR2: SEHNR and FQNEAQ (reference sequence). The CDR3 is CASSPPSDTQYF. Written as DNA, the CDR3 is TGTGCCAGCAGCCCCCCGTCAGATACGCAGTATTTT.

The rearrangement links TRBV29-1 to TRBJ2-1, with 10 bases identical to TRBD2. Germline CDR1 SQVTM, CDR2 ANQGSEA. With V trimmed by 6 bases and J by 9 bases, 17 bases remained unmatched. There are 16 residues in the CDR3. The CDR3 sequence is CSVGSASGRSGGEQFF. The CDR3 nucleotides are TGCAGCGTCGGGTCCGCTAGCGGGAGATCAGGGGGTGAGCAGTTCTTC.

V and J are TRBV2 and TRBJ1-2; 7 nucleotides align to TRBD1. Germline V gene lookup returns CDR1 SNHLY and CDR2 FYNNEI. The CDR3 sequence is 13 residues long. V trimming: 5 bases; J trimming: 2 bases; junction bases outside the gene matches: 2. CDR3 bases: TGTGCCAGCAGTACGGACAGGAACTATGGCTACACCTTC. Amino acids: CASSTDRNYGYTF.

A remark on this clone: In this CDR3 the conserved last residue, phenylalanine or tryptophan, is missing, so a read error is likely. The CDR3 loop is CASSGGAIGTDTQYV. The DNA for the CDR3 is TGTGCCAGTAGCGGGGGGGCTATAGGTACAGATACGCAGTATGTT. The gene calls are TRBV19 and TRBJ2-3; 8 nucleotides match TRBD2. V was clipped by 6 bases and J by 3 bases; unmatched bases: 8. The CDR3 runs to 15 residues. The germline V gene has CDR1 LNHDA and CDR2 SQIVND (reference sequence).

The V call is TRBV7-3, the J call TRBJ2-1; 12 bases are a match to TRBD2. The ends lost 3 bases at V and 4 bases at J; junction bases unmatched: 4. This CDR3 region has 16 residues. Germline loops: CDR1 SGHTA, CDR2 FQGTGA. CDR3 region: CASSLGLAGSYNEQFF. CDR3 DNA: TGTGCCAGCAGCTTGGGACTAGCGGGTAGTTACAATGAGCAGTTCTTC.

DNA of the CDR3: TGTGCCAGCAGCTTACGGAGCGGGAGGGCGAACACCGGGGAGCTGTTTTTT. Amino acids: CASSLRSGRANTGELFF. V gene TRBV7-9 combines with J gene TRBJ2-2; 10 bases are shared with TRBD2. V gave up 2 bases and J gave up 0 bases; unmatched junction bases: 3. The germline V gene encodes CDR1 SEHNR and CDR2 FQNEAQ (reference sequence). The CDR3 sequence is 17 residues long. Full variable domain (rest looked up from reference TRBV7-9 and TRBJ2-2): DTGVSQNPRHKITKRGQNVTFRCDPISEHNRLYWYRQTLGQGPEFLTYFQNEAQLEKSRLLSDRFSAERPKGSFSTLEIQRTEQGDSAMYLCASSLRSGRANTGELFFGEGSRLTVL.

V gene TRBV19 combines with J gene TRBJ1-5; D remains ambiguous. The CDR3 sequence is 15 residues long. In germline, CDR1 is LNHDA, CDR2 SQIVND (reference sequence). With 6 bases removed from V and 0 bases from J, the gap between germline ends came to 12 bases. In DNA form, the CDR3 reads TGTGCCAGTAGAAATCCTAACTATAGCAATCAGCCCCAGCATTTT. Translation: CASRNPNYSNQPQHF.

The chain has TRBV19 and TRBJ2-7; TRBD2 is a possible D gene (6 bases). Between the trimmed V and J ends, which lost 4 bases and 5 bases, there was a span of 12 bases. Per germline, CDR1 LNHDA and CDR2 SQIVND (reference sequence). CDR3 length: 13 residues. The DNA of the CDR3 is TGTGCCAGTAGTACCAATAGCGGAAACGAGCAGTACTTC. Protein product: CASSTNSGNEQYF.

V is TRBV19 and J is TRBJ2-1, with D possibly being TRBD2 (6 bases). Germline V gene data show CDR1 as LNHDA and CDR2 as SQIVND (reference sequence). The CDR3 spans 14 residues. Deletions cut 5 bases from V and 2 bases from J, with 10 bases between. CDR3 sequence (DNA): TGTGCCAGTAGTCTGGGGGGTCCCTACAATGAGCAGTTCTTC. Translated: CASSLGGPYNEQFF.

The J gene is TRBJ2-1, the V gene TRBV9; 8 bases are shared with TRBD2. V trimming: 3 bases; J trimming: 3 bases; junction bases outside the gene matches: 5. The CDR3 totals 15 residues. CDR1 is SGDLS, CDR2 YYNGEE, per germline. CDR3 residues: CASSAGTRVYNEQFF. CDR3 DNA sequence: TGTGCCAGCAGCGCCGGGACTAGGGTCTACAATGAGCAGTTCTTC.

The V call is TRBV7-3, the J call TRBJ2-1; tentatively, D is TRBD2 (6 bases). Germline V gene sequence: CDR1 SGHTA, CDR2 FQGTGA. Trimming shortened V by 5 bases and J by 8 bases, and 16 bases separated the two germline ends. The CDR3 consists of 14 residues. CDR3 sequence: CASSGSGLNDEQFF. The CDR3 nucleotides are TGTGCCAGCAGCGGCTCCGGACTAAACGATGAGCAGTTCTTC.

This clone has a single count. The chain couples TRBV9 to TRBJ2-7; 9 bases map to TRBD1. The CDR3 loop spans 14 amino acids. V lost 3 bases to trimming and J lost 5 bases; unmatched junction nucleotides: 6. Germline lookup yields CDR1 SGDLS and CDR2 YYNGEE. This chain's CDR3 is CASSAGQGKDEQYF. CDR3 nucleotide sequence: TGTGCCAGCAGCGCGGGACAGGGAAAGGACGAGCAGTACTTC.

The CDR3 protein is CASSDVISSGRNFCSGYVQFF. Written as DNA, the CDR3 is TGTGCCAGCAGTGACGTCATTAGTAGCGGGAGGAATTTTTGTTCTGGGTATGTGCAGTTCTTC. The V and J genes are TRBV6-4 and TRBJ2-1; 10 positions agree with TRBD2. Trimming removed 2 bases from V and 12 bases from J; junction bases left unmatched: 28. Looked up from germline, CDR1 is MRHNA and CDR2 is SNTAGT. The length of the CDR3 is 21 residues.

CDR3 residues: CASSFSEYPYEQYF. The DNA of the CDR3 is TGTGCCAGCAGTTTCAGCGAGTACCCCTACGAGCAGTACTTC. This chain links TRBV28 with TRBJ2-7; D gene ambiguous. Germline V gene lookup returns CDR1 MDHEN and CDR2 SYDVKM. This CDR3 region has 14 residues. Deletions cut 3 bases from V and 2 bases from J, with 11 bases between.

As DNA, the CDR3 is TGCGCCAGCAGCTCTACTCTAGCGAGCACCGGGGAGCTGTTTTTT. Protein product: CASSSTLASTGELFF. The chain recombines TRBV5-1 with TRBJ2-2, with D possibly matching TRBD2 (6 bases). V shed 3 bases and J shed 4 bases, with 13 bases lying between them. From germline, CDR1 is SGHRS and CDR2 YFSETQ. The CDR3 spans 15 residues.